This T cell receptor beta chain was documented in a study of OX40 agonist ivuxolimab in advanced cancers. Study-level information: A mean age of roughly 66 years, range about 23 to 80, was recorded, and 70% to 85% were male. Prior checkpoint blockade (anti-PD-1, anti-PD-L1 or anti-CTLA-4) was permitted; around 39% had it.

Trimming removed 2 bases from V and 5 bases from J, with 10 bases in between. This CDR3 is built from 14 residues. Germline V gene sequence: CDR1 SGHRS, CDR2 YFSETQ. In regard to this clone: Its antigen remains unknown.

Study-wide results and limits: Low normalized clonal expansion also occurred in some nonresponding patients. CD8+ T cells averaged more expanded clones than CD4+.

TCRdb's table, derived via immunoSEQ multiplex PCR, lists solely in-frame clones and lacks some. The table has about 77,000 clones, about 86% seen once; the top ten hold around 0.73%. The specimen comprised CD4+ or CD8+ T cells sorted from blood, sampled in a trial of the OX40 agonist ivuxolimab. This clonotype originated in an adult with an advanced solid tumor such as melanoma, head and neck, liver or kidney cancer. This chain links TRBV5-1 with TRBJ2-2, with a possible D match to TRBD2 (5 bases). In DNA form, the CDR3 reads TGCGCCAGCAGCTTTATTAGAGGGACCGGGGAGCTGTTTTTT. Amino acids: CASSFIRGTGELFF.